This T cell receptor beta chain was profiled in a study of blood T cell repertoires in COVID-19. Background on the study: The origin of the acute and convalescent COVID-19 samples was the United States, Italy and Spain. PBMCs, B-cell-depleted T cells, or T cells were the source of the cDNA or gDNA that made up the material.

The repertoire was sequenced with immunoSEQ multiplex PCR; TCRdb's copy has only in-frame clones and lacks some. The repertoire holds approximately 200,000 clones, with approximately 82% as singletons. Trimming cost V 6 bases and J 4 bases; bases outside gene matches: 4. The CDR3 runs 13 residues. Germline V CDR1 and CDR2: MDHEN, SYDVKM. The sequence came from a human donor with acute or convalescent COVID-19. The donor label of this sample is uncertain. V is TRBV28 and J is TRBJ1-2, with TRBD1 matching 8 bases. Sequencing used peripheral blood. The CDR3 here is CASSLQGAYGYTF. CDR3 in DNA: TGTGCCAGCAGCCTTCAGGGGGCCTATGGCTACACCTTC.